This T cell receptor beta chain is from a study of CD8+CD57+ T cells in acquired aplastic anemia. In the study overall: Sorted CD4+ and CD8+ cells yielded DNA averaging about 3.2 ug. An average of about 10.8 million reads for CD4+ cells was obtained from healthy donors.

To note about this clonotype: The antigen is not known. With a much larger clone just one base away, this may be a read error. The conserved phenylalanine or tryptophan normally closing the CDR3 is absent here, so this likely arose from a read error.

The CDR3 is 13 amino acids. V lost 3 bases to trimming and J lost 3 bases, with 10 bases between them. Germline V CDR1 and CDR2: SGHDT, YYEEEE. Overall study findings and caveats: Patients and controls shared over 25 CD8+ CDR3 sequences, highly expressed in patients.

It was genomic DNA that served as the template for profiling TCR beta VDJ and CDR3. MiXCR, run by TCRdb on the reads, gives a single entry per CDR3 protein. The sample has about 220,000 distinct CDR3 sequences; around 32% are singletons. The clonotype originates from a human donor in good health, serving as a control. The sequenced sample was sorted CD4+, CD8+, or CD8+CD57+ T cells (not recorded which) from PBMCs. J is TRBJ2-7 and V is TRBV5-6; tentatively, D is TRBD1 (5 bases). The CDR3: CASSWGGVYEQYL. CDR3 DNA sequence: TGTGCCAGCAGCTGGGGCGGTGTCTACGAGCAGTACCTC.